The entry that follows covers one TCR beta chain sequence. The data stem from a study of cytomegalovirus exposure and HLA in healthy donors. The germline CDR1 and CDR2 sequences are SGHRS and YFSETQ. The CDR3 sequence is 15 residues long. Trimming left V 4 bases short and J 4 bases short, with 12 bases between. The PCR employed 60 Vbeta primers together with 13 Jbeta primers. Only in-frame clones appear in the TCRdb table, and some are missing; sequencing was by immunoSEQ multiplex PCR. Of under 120,000 clones in the sample, approximately 70% were seen once. This clonotype originated in a man aged 40-49 years in good health and CMV-seropositive. The sequenced material came from PBMCs. This chain uses TRBV5-1 with TRBJ2-6; possibly TRBD1 for D (6 bases). The DNA of the CDR3 is TGCGCCAGCAGCCCCCCAGGGGCCGGGGCCAACGTCCTGACTTTC. It encodes CASSPPGAGANVLTF. The whole variable domain, filled in from reference TRBV5-1 and TRBJ2-6, reads KAGVTQTPRYLIKTRGQQVTLSCSPISGHRSVSWYQQTPGQGLQFLFEYFSETQRNKGNFPGRFSGRQFSNSRSEMNVSTLELGDSALYLCASSPPGAGANVLTFGAGSRLTVL.